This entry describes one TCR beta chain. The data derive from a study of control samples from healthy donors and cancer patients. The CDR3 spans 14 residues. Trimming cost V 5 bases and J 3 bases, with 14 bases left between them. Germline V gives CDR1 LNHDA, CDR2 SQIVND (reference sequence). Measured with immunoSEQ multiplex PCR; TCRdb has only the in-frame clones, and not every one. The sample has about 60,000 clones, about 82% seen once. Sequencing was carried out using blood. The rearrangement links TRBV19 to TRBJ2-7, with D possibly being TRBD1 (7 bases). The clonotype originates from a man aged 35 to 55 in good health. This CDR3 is CASSPGDRVYEQYF. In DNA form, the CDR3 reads TGTGCCAGTAGTCCGGGGGACAGAGTCTACGAGCAGTACTTC.